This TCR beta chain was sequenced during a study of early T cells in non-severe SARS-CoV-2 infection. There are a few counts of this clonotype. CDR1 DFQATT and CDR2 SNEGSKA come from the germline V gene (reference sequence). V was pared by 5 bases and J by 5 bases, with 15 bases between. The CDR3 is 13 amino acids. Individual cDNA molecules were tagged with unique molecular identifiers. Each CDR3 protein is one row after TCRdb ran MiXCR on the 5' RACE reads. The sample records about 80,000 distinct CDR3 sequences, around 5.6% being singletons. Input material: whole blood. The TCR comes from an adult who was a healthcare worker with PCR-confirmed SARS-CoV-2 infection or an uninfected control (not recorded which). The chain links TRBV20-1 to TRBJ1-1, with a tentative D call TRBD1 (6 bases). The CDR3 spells CSARIQGGTEAFF. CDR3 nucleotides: TGCAGTGCTCGGATCCAAGGGGGGACTGAAGCTTTCTTT.